This record concerns one TCR beta chain sequence. Its target antigen remains unknown. No quality values exist for individual bases; no much larger clone is one base distant. These data are taken from a study of blood T cell repertoires in COVID-19 (dated by TCRdb to the early 2020s). Regarding the study in general: Samples from collaborators originated in the United States, Italy and Spain and spanned both the acute and convalescent phases of COVID-19. The samples were drawn from the first 160 participants of the ongoing ImmuneRACE study and from some 1,300 subjects provided by 6 global collaborators. A freely available public database, intended as a resource for researchers studying the immune response to SARS-CoV-2, is where the repertoires were released. The material from the prospective study consisted of cDNA or gDNA derived from T cells, B-cell-depleted T cells, or PBMCs. Where available, HLA class I and class II types were taken from metadata supplied by the sample provider and were not determined by assay-based typing. Subjects who had been exposed to COVID-19, were actively infected with it, or had recovered from it provided the deeply sampled blood TCRbeta repertoires that made up the dataset. The sample metadata nearly always contained a de-identified subject ID, COVID-19 status, age in years and sex. The investigation overall reported the following: How much clinical and demographic metadata was included differed by source and by participant, and the metadata was provided uncurated.

CDR1 and CDR2, per the germline V gene (reference sequence), are WNHNN and SYGVQD. A distance of 16 bases separates the germline ends of V and J, which lose 6 bases and 3 bases respectively. The CDR3 has 15 amino acids, counting the end cysteine and phenylalanine. Only CDR3 DNA is held: 45 bases, read in frame from base 1. Enrolling through a virtual design, the prospective study's participants ranged in age from roughly 18 to 100 years and lived across 20 to 25 United States geographic areas. In the prospective study, participants were assigned to cohorts based on the clinical history participants reported in a screening survey and a study questionnaire. ImmuneRACE Cohort 3 recovered participants were defined by two consecutive negative NP/OP PCR tests, healthcare professional clearance, or symptom resolution. Mobile phlebotomists in the prospective study collected whole blood, serum and a nasopharyngeal or oropharyngeal swab from every participant. Prospective study participants could optionally give additional blood draws and questionnaires over an approximately two-month period. Before DNA extraction, blood samples from the prospective study were shipped at room temperature or frozen.

The immunoSEQ Assay, a bias-controlled multiplex PCR, was used to amplify TCRbeta CDR3 regions from genomic DNA. Per the source publication's procedure: Nucleated cell counts per sample were estimated from amplification of reference gene primers within the assay. To quantify the absolute abundance of each unique TCRbeta CDR3 rearrangement, sequence reads were collapsed and filtered. For each sample, productive Simpson clonality was calculated as the square root of Simpson's diversity index over productive rearrangements. TCRdb retrieved this table from immuneACCESS and kept in-frame rearrangements only. Not all clones are present; in checked studies, unresolved V genes account for under half, and no reason is known for the remainder. The V and J calls and the clone size are those of that table, but D and trimming were determined from the DNA. Within this sample are hundreds of thousands of clones, with roughly nine tenths of them counted one time only. The biggest ten clones account for under 9.5% of the sample.

Sequences were obtained from PBMCs or T cells enriched from blood (not recorded which). This sequence was found in an older woman who had recovered from COVID-19. Rearrangement joined TRBV10-1 to TRBJ2-3; the D gene is possibly TRBD2, with 6 bases matching. The CDR3 region has the sequence CASSPGEEATDTQYF. The bases are TGCGCCAGCAGCCCCGGGGAGGAGGCAACAGATACGCAGTATTTT.